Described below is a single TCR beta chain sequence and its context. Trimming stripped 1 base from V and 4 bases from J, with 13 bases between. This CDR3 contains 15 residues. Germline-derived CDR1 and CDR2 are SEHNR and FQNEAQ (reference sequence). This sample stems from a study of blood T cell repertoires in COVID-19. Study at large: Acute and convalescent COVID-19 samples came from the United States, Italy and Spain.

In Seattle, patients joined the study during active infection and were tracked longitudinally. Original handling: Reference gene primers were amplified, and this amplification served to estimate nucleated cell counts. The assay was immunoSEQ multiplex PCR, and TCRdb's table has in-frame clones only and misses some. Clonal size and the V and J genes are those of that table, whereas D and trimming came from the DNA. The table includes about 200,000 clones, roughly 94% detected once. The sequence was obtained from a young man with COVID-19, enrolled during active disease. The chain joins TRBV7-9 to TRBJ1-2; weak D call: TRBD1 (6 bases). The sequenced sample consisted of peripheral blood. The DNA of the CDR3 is TGTGCCAGCAGCTTAGGAGGGTCGGACAGCTATGGCTACACCTTC. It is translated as CASSLGGSDSYGYTF.